This T cell receptor (beta chain) was sequenced for a study of cytomegalovirus exposure and HLA in healthy donors. The CDR3 length is 18 residues. V shed 2 bases and J 3 bases; nucleotides not matched to a gene: 10. Per the germline V gene, CDR1 is SGHVS and CDR2 is FQNEAQ. PCR employed 60 Vbeta and 13 Jbeta primers. Profiled with immunoSEQ multiplex PCR; TCRdb holds only in-frame clones, not every one. This sample has 130,000 to 150,000 clones, with 60% to 85% found just once. Note on this clone: Its antigen is not identified.

Notes on the study in general: Earlier analysis found most TCR beta V segments productive about 87% or about 30% of the time.

Sequenced: PBMCs. The chain carries TRBV7-8 and TRBJ1-5; 10 bases agree with TRBD1. The TCR was taken from a male donor in good health and CMV-seronegative. The DNA of the CDR3 is TGTGCCAGCAGCTTACTTGGGACAGGGGAAATGTTCAATCAGCCCCAGCATTTT. Translating gives CASSLLGTGEMFNQPQHF. Full variable domain (outside the CDR3, taken from reference TRBV7-8 and TRBJ1-5): GAGVSQSPRYKVAKRGQDVALRCDPISGHVSLFWYQQALGQGPEFLTYFQNEAQLDKSGLPSDRFFAERPEGSVSTLKIQRTQQEDSAVYLCASSLLGTGEMFNQPQHFGDGTRLSIL.